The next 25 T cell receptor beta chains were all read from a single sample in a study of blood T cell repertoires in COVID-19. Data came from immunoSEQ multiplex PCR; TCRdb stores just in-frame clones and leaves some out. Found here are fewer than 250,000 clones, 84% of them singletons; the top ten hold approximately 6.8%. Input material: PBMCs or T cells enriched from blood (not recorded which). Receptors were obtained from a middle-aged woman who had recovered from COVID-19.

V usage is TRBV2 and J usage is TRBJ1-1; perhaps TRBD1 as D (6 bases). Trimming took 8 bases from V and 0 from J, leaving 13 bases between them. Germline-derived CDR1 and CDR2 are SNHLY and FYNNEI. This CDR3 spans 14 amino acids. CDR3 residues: CASSRGLVNTEAFF. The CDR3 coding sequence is TGTGCCAGCTCCAGGGGTTTGGTGAACACTGAAGCTTTCTTT. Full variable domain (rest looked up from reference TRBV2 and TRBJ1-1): EPEVTQTPSHQVTQMGQEVILRCVPISNHLYFYWYRQILGQKVEFLVSFYNNEISEKSEIFDDQFSVERPDGSNFTLKIRSTKLEDSAMYFCASSRGLVNTEAFFGQGTRLTVV.

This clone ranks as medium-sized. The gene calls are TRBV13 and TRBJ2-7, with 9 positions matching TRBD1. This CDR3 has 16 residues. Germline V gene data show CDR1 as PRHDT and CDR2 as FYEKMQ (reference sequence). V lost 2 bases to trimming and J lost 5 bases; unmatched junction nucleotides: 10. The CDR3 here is CASSLRPGTGTDEQYF. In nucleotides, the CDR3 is TGTGCCAGCAGCTTAAGACCCGGGACAGGGACCGACGAGCAGTACTTC.

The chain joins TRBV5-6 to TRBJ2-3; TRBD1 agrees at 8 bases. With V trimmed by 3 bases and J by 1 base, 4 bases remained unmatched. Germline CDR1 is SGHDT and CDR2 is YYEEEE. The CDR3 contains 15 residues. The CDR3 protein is CASSSTGEGTDTQYF. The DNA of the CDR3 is TGTGCCAGCAGCTCGACAGGGGAAGGCACAGATACGCAGTATTTT.

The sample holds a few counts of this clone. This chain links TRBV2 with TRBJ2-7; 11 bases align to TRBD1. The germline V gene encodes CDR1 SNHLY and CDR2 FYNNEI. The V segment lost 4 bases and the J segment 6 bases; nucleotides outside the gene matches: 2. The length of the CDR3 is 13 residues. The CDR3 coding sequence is TGTGCCAGCAGTGCCGGGACAGGGGGCGAGCAGTACGTC. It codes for CASSAGTGGEQYV.

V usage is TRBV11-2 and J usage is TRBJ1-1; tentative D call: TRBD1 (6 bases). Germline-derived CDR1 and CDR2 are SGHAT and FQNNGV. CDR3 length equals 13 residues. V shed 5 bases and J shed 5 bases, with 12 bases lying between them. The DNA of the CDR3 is TGTGCCAGCAGCCCCGGACAGAAAACTGAAGCTTTCTTT. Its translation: CASSPGQKTEAFF.

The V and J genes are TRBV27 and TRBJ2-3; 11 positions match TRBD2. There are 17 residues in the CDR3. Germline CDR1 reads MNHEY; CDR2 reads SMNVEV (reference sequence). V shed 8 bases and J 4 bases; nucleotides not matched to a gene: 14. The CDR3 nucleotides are TGTGCCAGCCTAGCTTATAGCGGGAGGGGGGGGGCAGATACGCAGTATTTT. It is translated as CASLAYSGRGGADTQYF.

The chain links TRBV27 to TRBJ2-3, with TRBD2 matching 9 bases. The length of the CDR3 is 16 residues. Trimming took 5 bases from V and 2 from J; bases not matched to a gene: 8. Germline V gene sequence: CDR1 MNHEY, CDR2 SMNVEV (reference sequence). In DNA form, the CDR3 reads TGTGCCAGCAGTCTTGTCGGGACTAGCTACACAGATACGCAGTATTTT. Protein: CASSLVGTSYTDTQYF.

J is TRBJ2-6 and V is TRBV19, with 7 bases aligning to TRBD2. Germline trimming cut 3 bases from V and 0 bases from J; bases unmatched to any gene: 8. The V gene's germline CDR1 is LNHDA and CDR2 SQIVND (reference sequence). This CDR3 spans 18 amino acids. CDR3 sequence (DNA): TGTGCCAGTAGTATGAACGGGGGAGGGAGCTCTGGGGCCAACGTCCTGACTTTC. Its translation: CASSMNGGGSSGANVLTF.

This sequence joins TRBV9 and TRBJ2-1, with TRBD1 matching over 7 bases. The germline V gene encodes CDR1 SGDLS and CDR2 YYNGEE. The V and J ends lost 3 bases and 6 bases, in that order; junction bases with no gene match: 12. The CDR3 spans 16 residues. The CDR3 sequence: CASSEWGTDLGNEQFF. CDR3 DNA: TGTGCCAGCAGCGAATGGGGGACAGACCTCGGCAATGAGCAGTTCTTC. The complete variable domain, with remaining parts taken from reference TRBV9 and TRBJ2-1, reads DSGVTQTPKHLITATGQRVTLRCSPRSGDLSVYWYQQSLDQGLQFLIQYYNGEERAKGNILERFSAQQFPDLHSELNLSSLELGDSALYFCASSEWGTDLGNEQFFGPGTRLTVL.

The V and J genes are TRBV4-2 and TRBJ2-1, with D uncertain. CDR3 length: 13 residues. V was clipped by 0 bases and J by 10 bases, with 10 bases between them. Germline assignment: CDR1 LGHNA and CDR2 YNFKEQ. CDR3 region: CASSQDSAREQFF. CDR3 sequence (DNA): TGTGCCAGCAGCCAAGACTCTGCTAGGGAGCAGTTCTTC.

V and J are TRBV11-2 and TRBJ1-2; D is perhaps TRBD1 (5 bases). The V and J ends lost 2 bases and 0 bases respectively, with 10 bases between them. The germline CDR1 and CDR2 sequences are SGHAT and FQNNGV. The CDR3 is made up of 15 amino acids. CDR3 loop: CASSLRAGPNYGYTF. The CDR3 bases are TGTGCCAGCAGCTTACGTGCGGGGCCTAACTATGGCTACACCTTC. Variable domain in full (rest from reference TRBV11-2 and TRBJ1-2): EAGVAQSPRYKIIEKRQSVAFWCNPISGHATLYWYQQILGQGPKLLIQFQNNGVVDDSQLPKDRFSAERLKGVDSTLKIQPAKLEDSAVYLCASSLRAGPNYGYTFGSGTRLTVV.

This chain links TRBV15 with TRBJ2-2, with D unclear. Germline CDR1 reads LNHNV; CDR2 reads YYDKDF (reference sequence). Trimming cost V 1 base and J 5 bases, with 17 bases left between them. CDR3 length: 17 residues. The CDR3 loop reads CATSRADLTGRTGELFF. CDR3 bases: TGTGCCACCAGCAGAGCTGACCTCACGGGTAGGACCGGGGAGCTGTTTTTT.

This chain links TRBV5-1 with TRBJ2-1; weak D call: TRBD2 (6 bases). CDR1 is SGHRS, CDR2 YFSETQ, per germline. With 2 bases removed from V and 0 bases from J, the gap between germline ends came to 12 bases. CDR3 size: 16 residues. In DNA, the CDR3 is TGCGCCAGCAGCTTTTTAGCGGAGAGCTCCTACAATGAGCAGTTCTTC. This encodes CASSFLAESSYNEQFF.

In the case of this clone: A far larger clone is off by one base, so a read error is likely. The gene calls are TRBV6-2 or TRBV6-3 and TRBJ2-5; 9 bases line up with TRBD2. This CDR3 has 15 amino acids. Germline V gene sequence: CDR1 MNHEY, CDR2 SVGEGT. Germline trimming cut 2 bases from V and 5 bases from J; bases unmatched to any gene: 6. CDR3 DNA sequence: TGTGCCAGCAGTTACCTGACTAGCGGAGGGGAGACCCAGTACTTC. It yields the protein CASSYLTSGGETQYF.

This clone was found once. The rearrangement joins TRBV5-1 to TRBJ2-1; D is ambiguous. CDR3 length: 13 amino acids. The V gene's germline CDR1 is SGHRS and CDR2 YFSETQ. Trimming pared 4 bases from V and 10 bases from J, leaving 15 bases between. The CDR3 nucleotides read TGCGCCAGCAGCGACCAGGCTACCACAGAGCAGTTCTTC. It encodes CASSDQATTEQFF. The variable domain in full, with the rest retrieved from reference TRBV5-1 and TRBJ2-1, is KAGVTQTPRYLIKTRGQQVTLSCSPISGHRSVSWYQQTPGQGLQFLFEYFSETQRNKGNFPGRFSGRQFSNSRSEMNVSTLELGDSALYLCASSDQATTEQFFGPGTRLTVL.

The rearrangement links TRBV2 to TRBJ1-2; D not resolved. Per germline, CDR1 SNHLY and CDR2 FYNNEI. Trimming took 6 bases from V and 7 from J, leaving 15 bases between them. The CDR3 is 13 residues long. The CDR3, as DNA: TGTGCCAGCAGGTGGTATCCCCGGGGTGGCTACACCTTC. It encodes CASRWYPRGGYTF.

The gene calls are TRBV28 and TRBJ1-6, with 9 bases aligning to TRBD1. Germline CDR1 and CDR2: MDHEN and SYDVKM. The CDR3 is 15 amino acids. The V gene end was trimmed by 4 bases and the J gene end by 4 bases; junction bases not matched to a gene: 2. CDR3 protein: CASSSGTGYNSPLHF. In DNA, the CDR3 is TGTGCCAGCAGTTCCGGGACAGGGTATAATTCACCCCTCCACTTT.

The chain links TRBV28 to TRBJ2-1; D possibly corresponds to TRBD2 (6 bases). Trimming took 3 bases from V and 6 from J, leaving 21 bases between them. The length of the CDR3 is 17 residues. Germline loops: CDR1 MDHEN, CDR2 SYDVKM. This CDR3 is CASSFWASARGGNEQFF. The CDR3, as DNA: TGTGCCAGCAGTTTTTGGGCTAGCGCCCGGGGTGGCAATGAGCAGTTCTTC.

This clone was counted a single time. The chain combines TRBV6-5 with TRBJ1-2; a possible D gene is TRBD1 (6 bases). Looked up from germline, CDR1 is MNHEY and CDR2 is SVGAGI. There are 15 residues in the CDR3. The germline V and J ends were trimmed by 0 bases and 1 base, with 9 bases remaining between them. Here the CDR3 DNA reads TGTGCCAGCAGTTACTCAAACAGGGTTAACTATGGCTACACCTTC. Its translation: CASSYSNRVNYGYTF.

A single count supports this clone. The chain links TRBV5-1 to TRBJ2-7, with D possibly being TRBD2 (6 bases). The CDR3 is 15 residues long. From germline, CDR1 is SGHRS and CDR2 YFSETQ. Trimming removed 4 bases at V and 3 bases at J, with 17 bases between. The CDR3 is CASSPQRASDYEQYF. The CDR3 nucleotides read TGCGCCAGCAGCCCCCAAAGGGCTAGCGACTACGAGCAGTACTTC.

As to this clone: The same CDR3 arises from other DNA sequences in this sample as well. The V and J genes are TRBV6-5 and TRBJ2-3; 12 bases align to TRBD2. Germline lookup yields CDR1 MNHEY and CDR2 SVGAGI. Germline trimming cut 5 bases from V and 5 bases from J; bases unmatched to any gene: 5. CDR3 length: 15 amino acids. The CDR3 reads CASSPRLAGVDTQYF. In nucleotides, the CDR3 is TGTGCCAGCAGTCCCCGACTAGCGGGAGTAGATACGCAGTATTTT.

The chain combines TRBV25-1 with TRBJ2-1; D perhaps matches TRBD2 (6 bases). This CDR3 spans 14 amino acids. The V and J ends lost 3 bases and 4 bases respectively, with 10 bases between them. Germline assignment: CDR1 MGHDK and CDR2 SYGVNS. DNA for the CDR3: TGTGCCAGCAGTGAGGGAGGAGCTTACAATGAGCAGTTCTTC. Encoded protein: CASSEGGAYNEQFF.

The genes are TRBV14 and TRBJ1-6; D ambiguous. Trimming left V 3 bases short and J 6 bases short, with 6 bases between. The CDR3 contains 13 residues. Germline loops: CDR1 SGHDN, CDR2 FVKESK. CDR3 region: CASSQLANSPLHF. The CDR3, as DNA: TGTGCCAGCAGCCAGTTAGCTAATTCACCCCTCCACTTT.

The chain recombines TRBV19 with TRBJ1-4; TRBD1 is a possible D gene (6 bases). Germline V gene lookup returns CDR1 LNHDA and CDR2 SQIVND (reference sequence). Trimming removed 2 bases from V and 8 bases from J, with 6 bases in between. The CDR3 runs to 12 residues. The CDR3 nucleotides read TGTGCCAGTAGTATACAGGGGGAAAAACTGTTTTTT. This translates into CASSIQGEKLFF. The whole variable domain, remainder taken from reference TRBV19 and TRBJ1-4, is DGGITQSPKYLFRKEGQNVTLSCEQNLNHDAMYWYRQDPGQGLRLIYYSQIVNDFQKGDIAEGYSVSREKKESFPLTVTSAQKNPTAFYLCASSIQGEKLFFGSGTQLSVL.

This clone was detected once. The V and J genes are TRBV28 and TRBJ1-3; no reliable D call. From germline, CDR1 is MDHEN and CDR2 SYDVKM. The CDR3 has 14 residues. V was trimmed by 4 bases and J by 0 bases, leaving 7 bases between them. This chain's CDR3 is CASSSPGSGNTIYF. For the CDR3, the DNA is TGTGCCAGCAGTTCACCCGGCTCTGGAAACACCATATATTTT.